Given below is one T cell receptor (beta chain) in context. This specimen belongs to a study of blood T cell repertoires in COVID-19. Study details: PBMCs, B-cell-depleted T cells, or T cells provided the cDNA or gDNA that made up the material.

The assay was immunoSEQ multiplex PCR, and TCRdb's table has in-frame clones only and misses some. The sample contains hundreds of thousands of clones, about 91% of which appear only once. The sequenced material came from peripheral blood. The source is a woman in her 30s who had recovered from COVID-19.

The CDR3 loop reads CASTSSTGSSYNEQFF. The CDR3 nucleotides read TGTGCCAGTACGTCCTCTACAGGTAGCTCCTACAATGAGCAGTTCTTC. The gene calls are TRBV19 and TRBJ2-1; tentative D call: TRBD1 (5 bases). Trimming pared 7 bases from V and 0 bases from J, leaving 16 bases between. Germline CDR1 reads LNHDA; CDR2 reads SQIVND (reference sequence). This CDR3 region has 16 residues.